This TCR beta chain emerged from a study of cytomegalovirus exposure and HLA in healthy donors. Donors in the study were healthy people who gave bone marrow. Use of 60 Vbeta and 13 Jbeta primers characterized the PCR. TCRdb keeps only in-frame clones here, not all; method: immunoSEQ multiplex PCR. In the table there are roughly 90,000 clones, 80% of which are singletons. Sequencing was performed on PBMCs. This TCR came from a man aged 25 to 40 in good health and CMV-seronegative.

In nucleotides, the CDR3 is TGCGCCAGCAGCTGGACAGGAGCTAATGAAAAACTGTTTTTT. This sequence encodes CASSWTGANEKLFF. The chain employs TRBV5-1 and TRBJ1-4; 7 bases fit TRBD1. J was trimmed by 3 bases and V by 3 bases; bases with no gene match: 2. CDR1 and CDR2 (germline): SGHRS, YFSETQ. The CDR3 spans 14 residues.